The entry that follows covers one TCR beta chain sequence. The antigen is unknown. Sequencing used immunoSEQ multiplex PCR; TCRdb keeps in-frame clones, though not all of them. There are fewer than 950 clones in the sample; over 25% occur only once, and roughly 8.3% lies in the top ten. J lost 9 bases, V lost 7 bases, and 11 bases had no gene match. The CDR3 spans 15 residues. Germline-derived CDR1 and CDR2 are GTSNPN and SVGIG (reference sequence). This entry belongs to a study of T cells in localized non-small cell lung cancer. Study-level points and caveats: Out of the top 100 tumor clones, a median around 56 were seen in adjacent lung. Those with higher blood T cell density had longer overall survival.

The chain employs TRBV30 and TRBJ2-1; 14 bases are a match to TRBD2. This TCR was recovered from a female donor older than 55 with stage III squamous cell lung carcinoma. The material was lung tumor tissue, obtained before any cancer treatment. The CDR3 protein is CAYQSGLAGASEQFF. In DNA form, the CDR3 reads TGTGCCTACCAATCGGGACTAGCGGGAGCTAGTGAGCAGTTCTTC.